A single sample gave rise to the 21 T cell receptor beta chains below, sequenced in a study of cytotoxic CD8 clonotypes in ibrutinib-treated CLL. The repertoire was sequenced with immunoSEQ multiplex PCR; TCRdb's copy has only in-frame clones and lacks some. Of roughly 110,000 clones listed, under 70% are singletons. Sequencing was performed on PBMCs, taken after 24 months of ibrutinib treatment. These receptors were taken from a human donor with chronic lymphocytic leukemia.

The J gene is TRBJ1-2, the V gene TRBV4-2; 9 bases line up with TRBD1. The CDR3 length is 16 residues. The V segment lost 1 base and the J segment 0 bases; nucleotides outside the gene matches: 3. Germline values: CDR1 LGHNA, CDR2 YNFKEQ. The CDR3 DNA is TGTGCCAGCAGCCAAGGGACAGGGGCTACTAACTATGGCTACACCTTC. It specifies CASSQGTGATNYGYTF.

The chain joins TRBV2 to TRBJ1-2; D possibly corresponds to TRBD1 (6 bases). The V and J ends lost 6 bases and 0 bases respectively, with 11 bases between them. The V gene's germline CDR1 is SNHLY and CDR2 FYNNEI. The CDR3 runs 14 residues. In DNA, the CDR3 is TGTGCCAGCAGAGGACAGATCCCTAACTATGGCTACACCTTC. Protein: CASRGQIPNYGYTF. Full variable domain (outside the CDR3, taken from reference TRBV2 and TRBJ1-2): EPEVTQTPSHQVTQMGQEVILRCVPISNHLYFYWYRQILGQKVEFLVSFYNNEISEKSEIFDDQFSVERPDGSNFTLKIRSTKLEDSAMYFCASRGQIPNYGYTFGSGTRLTVV.

This chain uses TRBV7-2 with TRBJ2-3, with 7 bases identical to TRBD2. Germline V gives CDR1 SGHTA, CDR2 FQGNSA. V lost 1 base to trimming and J lost 5 bases; unmatched junction nucleotides: 6. The CDR3 runs 15 residues. The CDR3, as DNA: TGTGCCAGCAGCTTAGTGAGGTCGGGGGGAGATACGCAGTATTTT. As protein: CASSLVRSGGDTQYF.

The gene calls are TRBV18 and TRBJ1-2; 8 nucleotides match TRBD1. V lost 3 bases and J lost 7; bases outside the gene matches: 13. Germline-derived CDR1 and CDR2 are KGHSH and LQKENI. This CDR3 is 16 amino acids long. The CDR3 DNA reads TGTGCCAGCTCACCTGGAAGTAGGCAGGGGGCGACTGGCTACACCTTC. Its translation is CASSPGSRQGATGYTF.

The chain carries TRBV7-2 and TRBJ2-1, with TRBD2 matching over 10 bases. V was pared by 5 bases and J by 5 bases, with 12 bases of the junction left unmatched. The CDR3 totals 17 residues. CDR1 and CDR2 from the germline V gene are SGHTA and FQGNSA. CDR3 sequence (DNA): TGTGCCAGCAGCCCCCTCGCTTTAGCGGGGGGTCACAATGAGCAGTTCTTC. This gives the protein CASSPLALAGGHNEQFF.

This clone turned up a few times. This chain connects TRBV19 to TRBJ2-7, with D tentatively TRBD1 (5 bases). V lost 7 bases to trimming and J lost 2 bases, with 12 bases between them. The germline gives CDR1 LNHDA, CDR2 SQIVND (reference sequence). The CDR3 spans 13 residues. CDR3 protein: CASKFTGTYEQYF. CDR3 nucleotide sequence: TGTGCCAGTAAGTTTACAGGTACCTACGAGCAGTACTTC.

J is TRBJ2-2 and V is TRBV28; TRBD2 agrees at 9 bases. The CDR3 extends over 14 amino acids. Germline V CDR1 and CDR2: MDHEN, SYDVKM. The V gene end was trimmed by 8 bases and the J gene end by 0 bases; junction bases not matched to a gene: 1. CDR3 in DNA: TGTGCCAGCTTAGCGGGGGCGAACACCGGGGAGCTGTTTTTT. This sequence encodes CASLAGANTGELFF.

The chain recombines TRBV30 with TRBJ2-1; TRBD1 is a possible D gene (6 bases). The CDR3 is 13 residues long. Germline V CDR1 and CDR2: GTSNPN, SVGIG (reference sequence). Trimming removed 1 base at V and 8 bases at J, with 12 bases between. CDR3 amino acids: CAWSGAGAHEQFF. The DNA for the CDR3 is TGTGCCTGGAGTGGGGCAGGGGCCCATGAGCAGTTCTTC.

The rearrangement uses TRBV25-1 and TRBJ2-7; maybe TRBD2 (6 bases). CDR1 is MGHDK and CDR2 is SYGVNS in the germline V gene. This CDR3 comprises 15 residues. Trimming stripped 8 bases from V and 0 bases from J, with 17 bases between. CDR3 sequence: CASGMGGTLSYEQYF. The CDR3 DNA reads as TGTGCCAGCGGCATGGGCGGGACCCTCTCCTACGAGCAGTACTTC.

The V call is TRBV28, the J call TRBJ1-2, with 7 bases that match TRBD1. The V gene end was trimmed by 3 bases and the J gene end by 9 bases; junction bases not matched to a gene: 4. The CDR3 totals 12 residues. The germline V gene has CDR1 MDHEN and CDR2 SYDVKM. The CDR3 DNA is TGTGCCAGCAGTTTGGCAGGGGGTAGCTACACCTTC. Amino acids: CASSLAGGSYTF.

The chain recombines TRBV28 with TRBJ1-5, with 10 bases aligning to TRBD1. V trimming: 6 bases; J trimming: 2 bases; junction bases outside the gene matches: 4. The CDR3 is 15 amino acids. Germline V gene sequence: CDR1 MDHEN, CDR2 SYDVKM. The CDR3 sequence is CASRSGTGGNQPQHF. DNA of the CDR3: TGTGCCAGCAGGTCCGGGACAGGGGGCAATCAGCCCCAGCATTTT.

This clone was counted a few times. The J gene is TRBJ2-1, the V gene TRBV7-6, with D possibly being TRBD1 (6 bases). The CDR3 runs to 15 residues. Germline CDR1 SGHVS, CDR2 FNYEAQ. Trimming shortened V by 2 bases and J by 3 bases, and 11 bases separated the two germline ends. Here the CDR3 reads CASSLQGHGYNEQFF. The CDR3 nucleotides read TGTGCCAGCAGCTTACAGGGGCACGGCTACAATGAGCAGTTCTTC.

There are a few counts of this clone. The chain uses TRBV4-1 and TRBJ1-6, with no clear D. Germline CDR1 and CDR2: MGHRA and YSYEKL. Trimming left V 2 bases short and J 8 bases short, with 22 bases between. The CDR3 covers 18 residues. The CDR3 here is CASSQTPGTGAMDSPLHF. Here the CDR3 DNA reads TGCGCCAGCAGCCAAACCCCAGGTACGGGTGCGATGGATTCACCCCTCCACTTT.

The V gene is TRBV2, the J gene TRBJ1-6, with unresolved D. This CDR3 comprises 15 residues. Germline V lookup: CDR1 SNHLY, CDR2 FYNNEI. Trimming removed 2 bases at V and 9 bases at J, with 14 bases between. CDR3 sequence: CASSERLPALSPLHF. The DNA for the CDR3 is TGTGCCAGCAGTGAAAGATTGCCAGCCCTTTCACCCCTCCACTTT.

V is TRBV6-5 and J is TRBJ2-5, with D uncertain. Per the germline V gene, CDR1 is MNHEY and CDR2 is SVGAGI. The CDR3 covers 12 residues. V dropped 11 bases and J dropped 2 bases, with 12 bases sitting between them. CDR3 bases: TGTGCCTTTGATGGCGGACAAGAGACCCAGTACTTC. It is translated as CAFDGGQETQYF.

This clone was counted a few times. This sequence joins TRBV5-1 and TRBJ2-7; 9 bases match TRBD1. Germline V lookup: CDR1 SGHRS, CDR2 YFSETQ. This CDR3 region has 15 residues. The ends lost 3 bases at V and 3 bases at J; junction bases unmatched: 7. CDR3 region: CASSSTQGANYEQYF. In DNA, the CDR3 is TGCGCCAGCAGCTCAACACAGGGGGCTAACTACGAGCAGTACTTC.

The rearrangement uses TRBV7-6 and TRBJ1-5; D is perhaps TRBD1 (5 bases). V lost 1 base to trimming and J lost 5 bases, with 18 bases between them. The CDR3 has 17 residues. Per the germline V gene, CDR1 is SGHVS and CDR2 is FNYEAQ. This CDR3 reads CASSLDWGGRADQPQHF. CDR3 DNA sequence: TGTGCCAGCAGCTTAGATTGGGGGGGGAGGGCGGATCAGCCCCAGCATTTT. Full variable domain (outside the CDR3, taken from reference TRBV7-6 and TRBJ1-5): GAGVSQSPRYKVTKRGQDVALRCDPISGHVSLYWYRQALGQGPEFLTYFNYEAQQDKSGLPNDRFSAERPEGSISTLTIQRTEQRDSAMYRCASSLDWGGRADQPQHFGDGTRLSIL.

This clone showed up just once. This chain joins TRBV30 and TRBJ1-1; D gene ambiguous. CDR3 size: 12 residues. The germline CDR1 and CDR2 sequences are GTSNPN and SVGIG (reference sequence). The germline V and J ends were trimmed by 2 bases and 4 bases, with 8 bases remaining between them. DNA for the CDR3: TGTGCCTGGAGTACAGTCTCCACTGAAGCTTTCTTT. Translation gives CAWSTVSTEAFF.

The rearrangement joins TRBV27 to TRBJ2-5; D is uncertain. The CDR3 spans 11 residues. V lost 5 bases, J lost 0 bases, and 1 base lay in between. CDR1 and CDR2 from the germline V gene are MNHEY and SMNVEV (reference sequence). The CDR3 here is CASSHQETQYF. Here the CDR3 DNA reads TGTGCCAGCAGTCACCAAGAGACCCAGTACTTC.

The chain links TRBV19 to TRBJ2-2, with 8 bases identical to TRBD2. The ends lost 10 bases at V and 4 bases at J; junction bases unmatched: 11. The CDR3 sequence is 15 residues long. Germline V gene lookup returns CDR1 LNHDA and CDR2 SQIVND (reference sequence). CDR3 in DNA: TGTGCCACCATCCCCGGGGGGGGGTTCACCGGGGAGCTGTTTTTT. Protein product: CATIPGGGFTGELFF.

CDR3 in DNA: TGTGCCTGGAGTTTCCTGGGTGGACGGCAGCCCCAGCATTTT. This translates into CAWSFLGGRQPQHF. The genes are TRBV30 and TRBJ1-5; no clear D. Trimming stripped 2 bases from V and 7 bases from J, with 15 bases between. The germline CDR1 and CDR2 sequences are GTSNPN and SVGIG (reference sequence). This CDR3 has 14 amino acids.